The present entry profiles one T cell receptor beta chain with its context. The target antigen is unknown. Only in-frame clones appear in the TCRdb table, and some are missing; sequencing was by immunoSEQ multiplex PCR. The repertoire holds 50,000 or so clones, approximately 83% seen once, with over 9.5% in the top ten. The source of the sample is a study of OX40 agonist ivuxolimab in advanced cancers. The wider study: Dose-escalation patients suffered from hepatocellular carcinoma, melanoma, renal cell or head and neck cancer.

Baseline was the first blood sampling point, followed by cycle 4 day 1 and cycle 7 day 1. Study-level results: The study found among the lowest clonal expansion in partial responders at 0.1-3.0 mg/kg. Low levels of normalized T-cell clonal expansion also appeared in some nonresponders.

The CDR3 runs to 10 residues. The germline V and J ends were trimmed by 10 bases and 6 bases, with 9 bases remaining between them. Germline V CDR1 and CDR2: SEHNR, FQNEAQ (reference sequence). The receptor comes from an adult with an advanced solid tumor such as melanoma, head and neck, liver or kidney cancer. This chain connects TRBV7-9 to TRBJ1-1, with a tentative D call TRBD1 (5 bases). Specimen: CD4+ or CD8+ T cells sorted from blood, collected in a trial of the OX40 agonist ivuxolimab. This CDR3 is CATGVAEAFF. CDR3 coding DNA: TGTGCCACGGGGGTGGCTGAAGCTTTCTTT.